A selection of T cell receptor beta chains follows, all from one sample in a study of lymphopenia after photon versus proton radiotherapy. Using immunoSEQ multiplex PCR, the repertoire was profiled, and TCRdb retains in-frame clones only, with some absent. The data show tens of thousands of clones, approximately 86% seen once. Sequenced material: peripheral blood, taken from a patient treated with proton-based radiotherapy. The origin of the receptors is a man older than 75 with esophageal cancer. Each CDR3 is given with its conserved first and last residue.

>TRBV11-2|TRBJ2-5
CASSWGGLETQYF
>TRBV6-5|TRBJ1-1
CASYEGWNTEAFF
>TRBV6-6|TRBJ1-1
CASSYVQGFTEAFF
>TRBV21-1|TRBJ1-2
CASSRPGTGNYGYTF
>TRBV10-2|TRBJ2-7
CASSDLWGQGTPEQYF
>TRBV9|TRBJ2-1
CASSAESEQFF
>TRBV7-6|TRBJ1-6
CASSLVSRVMSPLHF
>TRBV7-2|TRBJ1-5
CASSQDRVRGAKQPQHF
>TRBV19|TRBJ1-4
CASKGQGATNEKLFF
>TRBV4-1|TRBJ2-1
CASSPPGSSEQFF
>TRBV4-3|TRBJ1-4
CASSQDANEKLFF
>TRBV7-3|TRBJ1-4
CASSRGAQEKLFF
>TRBV30|TRBJ2-1
CAWGVGSGRTQFF
>TRBV5-1|TRBJ2-3
CASSFVRGRNTDTQYF
>TRBV9|TRBJ2-1
CASSGLQDNEQFF
>TRBV6-5|TRBJ2-1
CASSYPGTGASNEQFF
>TRBV7-2|TRBJ1-3
CASSLRSDRQAGNTIYF
>TRBV7-2|TRBJ1-2
CASSIQGPANYGYTF
>TRBV10-3|TRBJ2-5
CAISEGYQETQYF
>TRBV9|TRBJ1-2
CASSETGYYGYTF
>TRBV19|TRBJ1-1
CASSIDKRRLDTEAFF
>TRBV19|TRBJ1-5
CASSIEGTRPQHF
>TRBV14|TRBJ1-2
CASSPGQHYGYTF
>TRBV27|TRBJ1-2
CASRTLDLQGRTYGYTF
>TRBV12-5|TRBJ1-5
CASAFTSGGSQPQHF
>TRBV5-1|TRBJ2-7
CASSLAGEAYEQYF
>TRBV18|TRBJ1-1
CASSQGADTEAFF
>TRBV7-6|TRBJ2-7
CASSFFGRGRGEQYF
>TRBV6-7|TRBJ2-7
CASSPQGGSGAMGEQYF
>TRBV4-2|TRBJ1-6
CASSQATSSGHSPLHF
>TRBV7-2|TRBJ1-1
CASSLSSAANTEAFF
>TRBV5-1|TRBJ2-3
CASSRSRLSSTDTQYF
>TRBV19|TRBJ1-6
CASSNPGVVSPLHF
>TRBV9|TRBJ2-3
CASSRTYWISTDTQYF
>TRBV9|TRBJ1-1
CASSVDGTGGEAFF
>TRBV5-4|TRBJ1-1
CASSFRQGEAFF
>TRBV11-3|TRBJ2-3
CASSFDRASTDTQYF
>TRBV4-3|TRBJ2-5
CASSQSAPGSQETQYF
>TRBV2|TRBJ2-7
CASIDESYEQYF
>TRBV5-1|TRBJ2-1
CASSLAGSYNEQFF
>TRBV7-9|TRBJ2-3
CASSPRGTSGSTDTQYF